Described below is a single T cell receptor (beta chain) sequence and its context. Its antigen is unknown. The record originates from a study of lymphopenia after photon versus proton radiotherapy. Overall study results and limits: After lymphocyte nadir, photon-treated repertoires showed oligoclonal expansion, especially CD8+ Temra.

The CDR3 contains 16 residues. Germline values: CDR1 SGHRS, CDR2 YFSETQ. V was clipped by 4 bases and J by 0 bases, with 15 bases between them. Measured with immunoSEQ multiplex PCR; TCRdb has only the in-frame clones, and not every one. The profile shows some 41,000 clones, roughly 84% of them singletons. The sample here was peripheral blood, taken from a patient treated with photon-based radiotherapy. This TCR was sampled from a man in his forties or fifties with gastric cancer. The rearrangement joins TRBV5-1 to TRBJ2-3, with TRBD2 as a possible D gene (6 bases). CDR3 in amino acids: CASSARWSGSTDTQYF. CDR3 sequence (DNA): TGCGCCAGCAGCGCAAGGTGGAGCGGGAGCACAGATACGCAGTATTTT.